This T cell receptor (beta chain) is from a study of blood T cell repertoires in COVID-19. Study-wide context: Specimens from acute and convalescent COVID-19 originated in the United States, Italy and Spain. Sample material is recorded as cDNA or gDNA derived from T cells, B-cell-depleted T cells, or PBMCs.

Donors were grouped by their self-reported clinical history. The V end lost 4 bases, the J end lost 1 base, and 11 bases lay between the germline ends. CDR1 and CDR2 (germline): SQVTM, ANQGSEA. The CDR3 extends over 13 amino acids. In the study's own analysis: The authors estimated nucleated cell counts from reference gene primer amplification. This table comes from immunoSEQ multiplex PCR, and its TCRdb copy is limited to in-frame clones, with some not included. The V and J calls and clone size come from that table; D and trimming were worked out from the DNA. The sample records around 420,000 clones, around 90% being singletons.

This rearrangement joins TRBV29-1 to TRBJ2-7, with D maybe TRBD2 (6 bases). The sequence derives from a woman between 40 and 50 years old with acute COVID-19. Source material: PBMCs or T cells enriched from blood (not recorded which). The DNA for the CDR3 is TGCAGCGTTGTAGAGGGGACTTCCTACGAGCAGTACTTC. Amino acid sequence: CSVVEGTSYEQYF.